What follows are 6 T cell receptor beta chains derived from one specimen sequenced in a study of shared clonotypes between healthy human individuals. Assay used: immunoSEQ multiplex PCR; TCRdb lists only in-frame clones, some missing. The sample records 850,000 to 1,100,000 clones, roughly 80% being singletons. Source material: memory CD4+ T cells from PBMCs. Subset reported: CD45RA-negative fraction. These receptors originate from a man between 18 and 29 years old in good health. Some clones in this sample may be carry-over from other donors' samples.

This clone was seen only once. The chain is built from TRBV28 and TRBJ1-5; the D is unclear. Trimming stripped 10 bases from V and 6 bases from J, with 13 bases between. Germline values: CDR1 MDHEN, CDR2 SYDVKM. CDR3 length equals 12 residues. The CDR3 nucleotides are TGTGCCACCGAGGCCAAGGGTCAGCCCCAGCATTTT. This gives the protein CATEAKGQPQHF. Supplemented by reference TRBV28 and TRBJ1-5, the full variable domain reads DVKVTQSSRYLVKRTGEKVFLECVQDMDHENMFWYRQDPGLGLRLIYFSYDVKMKEKGDIPEGYSVSREKKERFSLILESASTNQTSMYLCATEAKGQPQHFGDGTRLSIL.

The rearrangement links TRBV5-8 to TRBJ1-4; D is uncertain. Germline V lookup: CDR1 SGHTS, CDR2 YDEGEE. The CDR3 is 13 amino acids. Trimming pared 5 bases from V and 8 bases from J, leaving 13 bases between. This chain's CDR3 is CASSLTRREKLFF. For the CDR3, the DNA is TGTGCCAGCAGTTTAACAAGGAGGGAAAAACTGTTTTTT.

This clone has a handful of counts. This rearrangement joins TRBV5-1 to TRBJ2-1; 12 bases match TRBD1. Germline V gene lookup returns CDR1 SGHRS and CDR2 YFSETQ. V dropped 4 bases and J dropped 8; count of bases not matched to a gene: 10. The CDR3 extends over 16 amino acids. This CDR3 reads CASSRDPGQGAHEQFF. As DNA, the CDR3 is TGCGCCAGCAGCAGGGATCCGGGACAGGGGGCACATGAGCAGTTCTTC.

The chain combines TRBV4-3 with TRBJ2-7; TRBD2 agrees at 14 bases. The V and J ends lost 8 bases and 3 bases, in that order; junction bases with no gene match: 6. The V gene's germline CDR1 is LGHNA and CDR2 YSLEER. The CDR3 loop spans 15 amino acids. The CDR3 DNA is TGCGCCAGCCGCCCTGGGACTAGCGGGAGCTACGAGCAGTACTTC. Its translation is CASRPGTSGSYEQYF.

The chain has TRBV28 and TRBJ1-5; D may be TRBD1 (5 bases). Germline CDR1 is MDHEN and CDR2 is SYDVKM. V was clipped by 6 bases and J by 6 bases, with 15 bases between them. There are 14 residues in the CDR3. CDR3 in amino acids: CASSLGGEGQPQHF. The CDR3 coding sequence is TGTGCCAGCAGCCTCGGGGGGGAGGGTCAGCCCCAGCATTTT. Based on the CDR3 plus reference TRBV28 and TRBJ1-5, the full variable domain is DVKVTQSSRYLVKRTGEKVFLECVQDMDHENMFWYRQDPGLGLRLIYFSYDVKMKEKGDIPEGYSVSREKKERFSLILESASTNQTSMYLCASSLGGEGQPQHFGDGTRLSIL.

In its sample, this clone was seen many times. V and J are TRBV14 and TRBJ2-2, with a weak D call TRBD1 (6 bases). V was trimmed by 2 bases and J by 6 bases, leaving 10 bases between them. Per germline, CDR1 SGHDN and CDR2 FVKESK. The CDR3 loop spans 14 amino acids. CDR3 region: CASSQTRGPGELFF. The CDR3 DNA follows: TGTGCCAGCAGCCAAACCAGGGGTCCCGGGGAGCTGTTTTTT.